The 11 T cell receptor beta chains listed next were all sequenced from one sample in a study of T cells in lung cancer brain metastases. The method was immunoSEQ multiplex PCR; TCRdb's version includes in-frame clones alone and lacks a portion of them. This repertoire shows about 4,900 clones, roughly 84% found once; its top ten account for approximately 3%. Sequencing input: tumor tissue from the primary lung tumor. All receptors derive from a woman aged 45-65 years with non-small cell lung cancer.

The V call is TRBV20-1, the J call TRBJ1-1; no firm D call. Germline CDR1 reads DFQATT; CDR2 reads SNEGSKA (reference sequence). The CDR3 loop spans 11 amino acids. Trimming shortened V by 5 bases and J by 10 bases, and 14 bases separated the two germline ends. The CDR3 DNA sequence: TGCAGTGCTCAGCAGTTTGGTAGAGCTTTCTTT. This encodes CSAQQFGRAFF.

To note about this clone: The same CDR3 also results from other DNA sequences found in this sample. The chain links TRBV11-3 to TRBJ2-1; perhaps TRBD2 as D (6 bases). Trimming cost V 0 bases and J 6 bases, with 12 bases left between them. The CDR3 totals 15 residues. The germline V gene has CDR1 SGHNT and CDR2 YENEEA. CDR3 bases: TGTGCCAGCAGCTTAGATGGGCTAGCGCCCAATGAGCAGTTCTTC. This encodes CASSLDGLAPNEQFF. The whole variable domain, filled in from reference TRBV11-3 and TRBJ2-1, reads EAGVVQSPRYKIIEKKQPVAFWCNPISGHNTLYWYLQNLGQGPELLIRYENEEAVDDSQLPKDRFSAERLKGVDSTLKIQPAELGDSAVYLCASSLDGLAPNEQFFGPGTRLTVL.

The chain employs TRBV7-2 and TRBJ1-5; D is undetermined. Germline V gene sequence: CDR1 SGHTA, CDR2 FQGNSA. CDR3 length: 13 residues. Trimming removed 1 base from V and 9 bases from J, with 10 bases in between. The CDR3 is CASSLEVGRPQHF. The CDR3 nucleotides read TGTGCCAGCAGCTTAGAGGTAGGGCGGCCCCAGCATTTT. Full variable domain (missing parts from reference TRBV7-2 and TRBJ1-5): GAGVSQSPSNKVTEKGKDVELRCDPISGHTALYWYRQSLGQGLEFLIYFQGNSAPDKSGLPSDRFSAERTGGSVSTLTIQRTQQEDSAVYLCASSLEVGRPQHFGDGTRLSIL.

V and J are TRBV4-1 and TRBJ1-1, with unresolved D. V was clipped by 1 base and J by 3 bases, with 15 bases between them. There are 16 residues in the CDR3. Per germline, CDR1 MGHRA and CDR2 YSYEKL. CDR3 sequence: CASSQGSWSDDTEAFF. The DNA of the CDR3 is TGCGCCAGCAGCCAAGGAAGTTGGAGCGACGACACTGAAGCTTTCTTT.

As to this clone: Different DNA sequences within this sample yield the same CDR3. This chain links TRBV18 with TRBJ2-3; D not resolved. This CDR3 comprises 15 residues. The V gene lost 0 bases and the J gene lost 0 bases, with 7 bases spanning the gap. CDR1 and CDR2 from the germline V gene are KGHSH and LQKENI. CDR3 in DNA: TGTGCCAGCTCACCACCGGCAGCTAGCACAGATACGCAGTATTTT. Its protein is CASSPPAASTDTQYF.

The CDR3 loop is CASSQTGTGQPQHF. Here the CDR3 DNA reads TGTGCCAGCAGCCAAACAGGGACGGGTCAGCCCCAGCATTTT. This chain connects TRBV14 to TRBJ1-5; maybe TRBD1 (6 bases). V was clipped by 2 bases and J by 6 bases, with 11 bases between them. Germline CDR1 is SGHDN and CDR2 is FVKESK. The CDR3 has 14 amino acids.

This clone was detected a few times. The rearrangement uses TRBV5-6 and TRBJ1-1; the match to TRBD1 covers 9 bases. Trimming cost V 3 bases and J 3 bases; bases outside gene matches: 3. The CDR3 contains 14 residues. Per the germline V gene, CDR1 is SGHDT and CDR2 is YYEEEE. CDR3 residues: CASSWGQGDTEAFF. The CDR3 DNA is TGTGCCAGCAGCTGGGGACAGGGTGACACTGAAGCTTTCTTT.

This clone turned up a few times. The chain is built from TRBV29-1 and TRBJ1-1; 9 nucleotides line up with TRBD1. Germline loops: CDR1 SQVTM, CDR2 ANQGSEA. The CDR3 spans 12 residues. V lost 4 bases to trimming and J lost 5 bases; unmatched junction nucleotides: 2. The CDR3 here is CSVGQGETEAFF. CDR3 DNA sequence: TGCAGCGTTGGACAGGGGGAAACTGAAGCTTTCTTT.

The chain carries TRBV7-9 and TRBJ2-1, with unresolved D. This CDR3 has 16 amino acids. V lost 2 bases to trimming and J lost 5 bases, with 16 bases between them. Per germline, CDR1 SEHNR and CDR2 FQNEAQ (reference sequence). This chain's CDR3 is CASSLTPLRVDNEQFF. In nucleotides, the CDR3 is TGTGCCAGCAGCTTAACTCCCCTAAGGGTGGACAATGAGCAGTTCTTC.

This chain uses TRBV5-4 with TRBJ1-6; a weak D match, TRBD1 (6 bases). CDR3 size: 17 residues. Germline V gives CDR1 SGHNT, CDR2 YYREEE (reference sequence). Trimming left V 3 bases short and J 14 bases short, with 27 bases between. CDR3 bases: TGTGCCAGCAGCTCTACGCCGTGGGGGGCCGGCCATTCGGCCCTCCACTTT. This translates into CASSSTPWGAGHSALHF. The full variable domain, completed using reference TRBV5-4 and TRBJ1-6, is ETGVTQSPTHLIKTRGQQVTLRCSSQSGHNTVSWYQQALGQGPQFIFQYYREEENGRGNFPPRFSGLQFPNYSSELNVNALELDDSALYLCASSSTPWGAGHSALHFGNGTRLTVT.

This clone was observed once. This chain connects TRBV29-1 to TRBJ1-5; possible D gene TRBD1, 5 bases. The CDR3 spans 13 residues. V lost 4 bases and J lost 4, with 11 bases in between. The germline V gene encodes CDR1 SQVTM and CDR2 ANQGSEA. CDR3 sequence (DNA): TGCAGCGTTGTCGCGGGGACTAATCAGCCCCAGCATTTT. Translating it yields CSVVAGTNQPQHF.